One sample yielded the 2 T cell receptor beta chains listed below, sequenced in a study of early T cells in non-severe SARS-CoV-2 infection. TCRdb re-derived calls from the 5' RACE reads in MiXCR, one entry per CDR3 protein. In the table there are about 67,000 distinct CDR3 sequences, 11% of which are singletons. What was sequenced was whole blood. The source of these receptors is an adult who was a healthcare worker with PCR-confirmed SARS-CoV-2 infection or an uninfected control (not recorded which).

This chain joins TRBV9 and TRBJ2-3; no clear D gene. V was shortened by 4 bases and J by 4 bases, with 10 bases between the two germline ends. The CDR3 has 13 residues. Germline V CDR1 and CDR2: SGDLS, YYNGEE. CDR3 coding DNA: TGTGCCAGCAGCCCCCCGGGCTCAGATACGCAGTATTTT. The encoded protein is CASSPPGSDTQYF.

This clonotype was seen at least ten times. J is TRBJ2-1 and V is TRBV29-1; TRBD2 agrees at 9 bases. Germline V gene lookup returns CDR1 SQVTM and CDR2 ANQGSEA. This CDR3 has 16 amino acids. The V gene end was trimmed by 6 bases and the J gene end by 4 bases; junction bases not matched to a gene: 13. CDR3 sequence reads: CSVSPFGAGGYNEQFF. The CDR3 DNA follows: TGCAGCGTATCGCCCTTTGGAGCGGGAGGATACAATGAGCAGTTCTTC.